A selection of T cell receptor beta chains follows, all from one sample in a study of neoadjuvant anti-PD-1 for oral cavity cancer. Generated by immunoSEQ multiplex PCR, the TCRdb table keeps only in-frame clones and is missing some. The sample yields roughly 14,000 clones, about three quarters seen once. The sample was PBMCs, taken after nivolumab (anti-PD-1) treatment. Receptors were obtained from a person aged 35-80 years with oral cavity squamous cell carcinoma. Both conserved end residues are part of each CDR3. A D gene is named only where the DNA matches it firmly. Only part of the rows carry a size: once, few, many, or a class if the clone is expanded.

D,size,V,J,DNA,CDR3
-,-,TRBV2,TRBJ1-5,TGTGCCAGCAGTGATCGGGCAGGGAGCAATCAGCCCCAGCATTTT,CASSDRAGSNQPQHF
-,-,TRBV5-6,TRBJ2-7,TGTGCCAGCAGGAGAACGGGGGCGCTTTCTGGCGAGCAGTACTTC,CASRRTGALSGEQYF
TRBD1,few,TRBV7-2,TRBJ1-2,TGTGCCAGCAGCTGGGACAGGGGAATTGTGGCCTATGGCTACACCTTC,CASSWDRGIVAYGYTF
-,-,TRBV7-9,TRBJ1-4,TGTGCCAGCAGCAGCCGGGTGTCTGTTGAAAAACTGTTTTTT,CASSSRVSVEKLFF
TRBD1,few,TRBV7-9,TRBJ2-1,TGTGCCAGCAGCAGATGGACAGGCCCATCCTATGAGCAGTTCTTC,CASSRWTGPSYEQFF
-,-,TRBV6-5,TRBJ1-3,TGTGCCAGCAGTTACAATGTGTACGGATCTGGAAACACCATATATTTT,CASSYNVYGSGNTIYF
-,-,TRBV7-8,TRBJ2-2,TGTGCCAGCAGCTTAAGGACAGCCGGCACCGGGGAGCTGTTTTTT,CASSLRTAGTGELFF
-,-,TRBV11-2,TRBJ2-1,TGTGCCAGCAGCTTATCGGCGAACAATGAGCAGTTCTTC,CASSLSANNEQFF
-,-,TRBV28,TRBJ2-7,TGTGCCAGCAGTTACCTCACGGGACGCAACTCCTACGAGCAGTACTTC,CASSYLTGRNSYEQYF
TRBD2,-,TRBV7-2,TRBJ2-7,TGTGCCAGCAGCTTAATGGGACTAACCTACGAGCAGTACTTC,CASSLMGLTYEQYF
-,-,TRBV19,TRBJ1-1,TGTGCCAGTAGTATGCCCCAGGCGGGCACTGAAGCTTTCTTT,CASSMPQAGTEAFF
TRBD2,few,TRBV19,TRBJ2-7,TGTGCCAGTAGTATAGCTAGCGGCTACGAGCAGTACTTC,CASSIASGYEQYF
-,-,TRBV28,TRBJ1-5,TGTGCCAGCAGTCCGGGAGGGAAACAGCCCCAGCATTTT,CASSPGGKQPQHF
-,-,TRBV7-3,TRBJ2-5,TGTGCCAGCAGCTTGGGCATCCAAGAGACCCAGTACTTC,CASSLGIQETQYF
TRBD2,-,TRBV5-1,TRBJ2-1,TGCGCCAGCAGCTATGGACTAGGACGACTCCAACAGTCTAATGAGCAGTTCTTC,CASSYGLGRLQQSNEQFF
-,-,TRBV7-2,TRBJ1-1,TGTGCCAGCAGCTTAGGCATGAACACTGAAGCTTTCTTT,CASSLGMNTEAFF
-,few,TRBV28,TRBJ2-7,TGTGCCAGCAGCACCCTTGGGGTCCGCTACGAGCAGTACTTC,CASSTLGVRYEQYF
TRBD2,-,TRBV10-3,TRBJ2-3,TGTGCCATCAGGGCCGCGGGGGAGGATACGCAGTATTTT,CAIRAAGEDTQYF
-,-,TRBV11-3,TRBJ1-1,TGTGCCAGCAGCGCGGGAGCAGGGCCTGGGGGCACTGAAGCTTTCTTT,CASSAGAGPGGTEAFF
-,-,TRBV28,TRBJ1-5,TGTGCCAGCAGTTTGCCAAAGAACAGGGAAAATCAGCCCCAGCATTTT,CASSLPKNRENQPQHF
-,once,TRBV6-1,TRBJ1-5,TGTGCCAGCAGTCAGCGGGGGGGGACCAATCAGCCCCAGCATTTT,CASSQRGGTNQPQHF
-,-,TRBV11-3,TRBJ2-3,TGTGCCAGCAGCCCACAGGCCACAGATACGCAGTATTTT,CASSPQATDTQYF
-,-,TRBV11-3,TRBJ2-7,TGTGCCAGCAGCTTATCGCGACAGGGAGGCCCCCACGAGCAGTACTTC,CASSLSRQGGPHEQYF
-,-,TRBV9,TRBJ2-2,TGTGCCAGCAGCGTAGGTGGCGGGACCGGGGAGCTGTTTTTT,CASSVGGGTGELFF
-,-,TRBV29-1,TRBJ2-3,TGCAGCCACGCCCAGGCCACAGATACGCAGTATTTT,CSHAQATDTQYF
-,-,TRBV19,TRBJ1-1,TGTGCCAGTAGTAGTAGGGTGGGAAATGAAGCAAACACTGAAGCTTTCTTT,CASSSRVGNEANTEAFF
-,-,TRBV10-1,TRBJ2-1,TGCGCCAGCAGTCCGCTTGGGAGCTCCTACAATGAGCAGTTCTTC,CASSPLGSSYNEQFF
TRBD1,-,TRBV25-1,TRBJ1-4,TGTGCCAGCAGTGACGGCAGGGGGGGTGAAAAACTGTTTTTT,CASSDGRGGEKLFF
TRBD2,-,TRBV7-2,TRBJ2-7,TGTGCCAGCAGCTTGGCTAGCGGGAGTGGCTACGAGCAGTACTTC,CASSLASGSGYEQYF
-,-,TRBV7-9,TRBJ2-1,TGTGCCAGCAGCCAGGTGTTTAACTCCTACAATGAGCAGTTCTTC,CASSQVFNSYNEQFF
TRBD1,-,TRBV2,TRBJ2-1,TGTGCCAGCAGACCCCGGGACAGGGGGCCGGCTAGCGGGATTCGCTCCTACAATGAGCAGTTCTTC,CASRPRDRGPASGIRSYNEQFF
-,-,TRBV11-2,TRBJ2-5,TGTGCCAGCAGCTTTAAAGAGACCCAGTACTTC,CASSFKETQYF
-,few,TRBV19,TRBJ2-5,TGTGCCAGTATCCCATCGGGTGGGGAGACCCAGTACTTC,CASIPSGGETQYF
-,-,TRBV27,TRBJ2-3,TGTGCCAGCAATAGGGCGGGCTTAGCGGCAGATACGCAGTATTTT,CASNRAGLAADTQYF
TRBD2,-,TRBV29-1,TRBJ2-1,TGCAGCGTGCCCCGGGAGGGCTACAATGAGCAGTTCTTC,CSVPREGYNEQFF
TRBD2,-,TRBV30,TRBJ2-2,TGTGCCTGGTCGGGACTAGCGGATATCACCGGGGAGCTGTTTTTT,CAWSGLADITGELFF
TRBD1,-,TRBV5-1,TRBJ1-2,TGCGCCAGCAGCTTCGGACAGGGGGCGGAATATGGCTACACCTTC,CASSFGQGAEYGYTF
-,-,TRBV28,TRBJ2-7,TGTGCCAGCAGTTTTTCTACCAACTCCTACGAGCAGTACTTC,CASSFSTNSYEQYF
-,-,TRBV20-1,TRBJ2-1,TGCAGTGCTAGAGCATTGGGGCAGTTCTTC,CSARALGQFF
TRBD2,-,TRBV5-4,TRBJ2-1,TGTGCCAGCAGTCAGGGCTCCGGGACTACCTACAATGAGCAGTTCTTC,CASSQGSGTTYNEQFF
-,-,TRBV6-5,TRBJ1-1,TGTGCCAGCAGCATAACAGGGAACACTGAAGCTTTCTTT,CASSITGNTEAFF
TRBD2,-,TRBV11-2,TRBJ2-1,TGTGCCAGCAGCGAACGGACTAGCGGTTACAATGAGCAGTTCTTC,CASSERTSGYNEQFF
-,-,TRBV2,TRBJ1-5,TGTGCCAGCAGTGAATCGGAATATAGCAATCAGCCCCAGCATTTT,CASSESEYSNQPQHF
TRBD2,-,TRBV10-2,TRBJ2-5,TGCGCCAGCAGCCCGACTAGCGGGAGAGAGACCCAGTACTTC,CASSPTSGRETQYF
-,-,TRBV6-1,TRBJ2-7,TGTGCCAGCAGTGCTGGGACCTACGAGCAGTACTTC,CASSAGTYEQYF
TRBD2,-,TRBV29-1,TRBJ2-7,TGCAGCGTTCTCCCGACTAGCGGGAGCGAGCAGTACTTC,CSVLPTSGSEQYF
-,-,TRBV5-1,TRBJ2-5,TGCGCCAGCAGCTTGGGGGACAAAGAGACCCAGTACTTC,CASSLGDKETQYF
-,-,TRBV30,TRBJ2-7,TGTGCCTGGAGTCTCGACTCAGAGCAGTACTTC,CAWSLDSEQYF
TRBD1,once,TRBV19,TRBJ2-2,TGTGCCAGTAGTCGACAGGGACCCACCGGGGAGCTGTTTTTT,CASSRQGPTGELFF
TRBD1,once,TRBV5-1,TRBJ2-3,TGCGCCAGCAGCTTGCGGACAGGGTTAACAGATACGCAGTATTTT,CASSLRTGLTDTQYF
-,few,TRBV18,TRBJ2-6,TGTGCCAGCTCACCCCTCGGCGCGGGAACGGGGGCCAACGTCCTGACTTTC,CASSPLGAGTGANVLTF
TRBD1,-,TRBV14,TRBJ2-7,TGTGCCAGCAGTTTCCGACAGGGGGCTTCGGGCGAGCAGTACTTC,CASSFRQGASGEQYF
TRBD1,-,TRBV7-6,TRBJ2-2,TGTGCCAGCAGCTCGGGACAGGGGGCCACCGGGGAGCTGTTTTTT,CASSSGQGATGELFF
TRBD2,-,TRBV5-4,TRBJ2-7,TGTGCCAGCAGCTCCCTGCGGGAGCCCCCCTACGAGCAGTACTTC,CASSSLREPPYEQYF
TRBD1,-,TRBV27,TRBJ1-1,TGTGCCAGCAGTTTAGAGCCTACTCCTCCCAGGGGGACGAATCTCGGAGCTTTCTTT,CASSLEPTPPRGTNLGAFF
-,-,TRBV19,TRBJ1-5,TGTGCCAGTAGTACGTGGGGGCCGCAGCCCCAGCATTTT,CASSTWGPQPQHF
-,-,TRBV30,TRBJ2-3,TGTGCCTGGAGTGTAGGGGGTGGTACGCAGTATTTT,CAWSVGGGTQYF
-,-,TRBV30,TRBJ2-2,TGTGCCTGGAGCGCCTTCCCCAGCGGCGGGGAGCTGTTTTTT,CAWSAFPSGGELFF